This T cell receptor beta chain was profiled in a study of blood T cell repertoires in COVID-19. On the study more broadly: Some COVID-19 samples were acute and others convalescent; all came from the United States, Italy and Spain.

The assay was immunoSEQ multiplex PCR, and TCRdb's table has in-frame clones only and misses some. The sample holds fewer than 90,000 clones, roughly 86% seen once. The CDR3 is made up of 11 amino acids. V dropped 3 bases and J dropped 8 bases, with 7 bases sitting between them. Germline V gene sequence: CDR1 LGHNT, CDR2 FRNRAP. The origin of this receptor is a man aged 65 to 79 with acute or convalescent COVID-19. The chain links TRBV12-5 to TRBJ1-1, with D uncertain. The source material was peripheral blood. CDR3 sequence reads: CASGFRVEAFF. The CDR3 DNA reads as TGTGCTAGTGGTTTCCGGGTCGAAGCTTTCTTT.